The clone carrying this T cell receptor beta chain was recorded once. Its antigen is unidentified. A read error may produce the germline difference seen at one junction end. The treatment is: approximately 9-day PBMC culture with coronavirus spike peptide pools or control peptides (ViraFEST assay). With the Oncomine TCR Beta short-read assay, DNA from cultured CD4+ T cells was sequenced. TCRdb analysed the PCR reads with MiXCR anew, one entry per CDR3 protein. Among 10,000 to 15,000 distinct CDR3 sequences listed, approximately 56% were seen once. This record comes from a study of vaccination and CD4 T cells after COVID-19. The sample consisted of CD4+ T cells from blood, cultured in vitro. This TCR was sampled from a human donor who had recovered from COVID-19.

The DNA for the CDR3 is TGTGTCAGCAGCCAAAGGCCGGGACAGGGTGGTTTCGATCAGCCCCAGCATTTT. Its translation is CVSSQRPGQGGFDQPQHF. The chain carries TRBV16 and TRBJ1-5; 9 bases align to TRBD1. From germline, CDR1 is KGHSY and CDR2 FQNENV. The CDR3 is 18 amino acids.